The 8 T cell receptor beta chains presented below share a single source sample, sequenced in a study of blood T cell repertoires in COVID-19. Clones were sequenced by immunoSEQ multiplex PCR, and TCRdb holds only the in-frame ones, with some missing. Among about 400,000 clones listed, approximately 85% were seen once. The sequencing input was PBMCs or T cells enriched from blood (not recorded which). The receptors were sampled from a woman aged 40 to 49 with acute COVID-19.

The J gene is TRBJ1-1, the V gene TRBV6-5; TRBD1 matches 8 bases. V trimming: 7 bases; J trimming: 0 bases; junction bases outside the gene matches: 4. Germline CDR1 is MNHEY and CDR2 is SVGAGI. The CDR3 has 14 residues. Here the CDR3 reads CASKRTGLNTEAFF. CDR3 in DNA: TGTGCCAGCAAAAGGACAGGGCTGAACACTGAAGCTTTCTTT.

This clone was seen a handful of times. The DNA for the CDR3 is TGTGCCTGGAGTGTACGGAGGATGGATCAGCCCCAGCATTTT. Protein sequence: CAWSVRRMDQPQHF. This rearrangement joins TRBV30 to TRBJ1-5; D is uncertain. The CDR3 sequence is 14 residues long. Per the germline V gene, CDR1 is GTSNPN and CDR2 is SVGIG (reference sequence). V lost 0 bases and J lost 5, with 11 bases in between.

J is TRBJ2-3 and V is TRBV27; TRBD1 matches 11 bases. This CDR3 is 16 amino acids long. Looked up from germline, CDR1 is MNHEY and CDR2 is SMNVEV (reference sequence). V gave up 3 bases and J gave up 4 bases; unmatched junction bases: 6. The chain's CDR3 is CASSFFGGQGADTQYF. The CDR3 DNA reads TGTGCCAGCAGTTTTTTCGGGGGACAGGGGGCAGATACGCAGTATTTT.

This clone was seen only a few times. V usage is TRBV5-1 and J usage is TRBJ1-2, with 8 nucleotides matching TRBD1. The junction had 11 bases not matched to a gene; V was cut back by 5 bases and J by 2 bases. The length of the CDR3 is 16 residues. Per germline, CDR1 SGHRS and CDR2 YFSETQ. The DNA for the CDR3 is TGCGCCAGCAGACAGACAGGGGCCTCATCCAACTATGGCTACACCTTC. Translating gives CASRQTGASSNYGYTF.

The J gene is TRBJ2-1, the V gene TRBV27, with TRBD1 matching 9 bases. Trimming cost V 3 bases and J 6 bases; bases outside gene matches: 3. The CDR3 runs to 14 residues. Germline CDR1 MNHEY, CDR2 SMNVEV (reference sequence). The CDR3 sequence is CASSLPDRGNEQFF. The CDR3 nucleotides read TGTGCCAGCAGTTTGCCGGACAGGGGCAATGAGCAGTTCTTC.

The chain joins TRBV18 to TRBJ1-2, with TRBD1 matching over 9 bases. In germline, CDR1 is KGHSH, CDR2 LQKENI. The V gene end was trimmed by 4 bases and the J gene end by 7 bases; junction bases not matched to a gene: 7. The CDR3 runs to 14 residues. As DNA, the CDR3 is TGTGCCAGCTCACTAGAACAGGGGGCGCCTGGCTACACCTTC. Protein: CASSLEQGAPGYTF.

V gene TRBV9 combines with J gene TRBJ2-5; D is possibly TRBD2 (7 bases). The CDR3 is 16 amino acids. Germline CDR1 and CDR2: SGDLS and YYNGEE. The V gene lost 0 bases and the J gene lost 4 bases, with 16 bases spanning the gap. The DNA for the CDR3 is TGTGCCAGCAGCGTAGTAGGGGGGGCCGGAGTAGAGACCCAGTACTTC. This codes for CASSVVGGAGVETQYF.

CDR3 region: CSANRQGDTEAFF. CDR3 in DNA: TGCAGCGCTAACCGACAGGGGGACACTGAAGCTTTCTTT. This chain connects TRBV29-1 to TRBJ1-1; 9 nucleotides line up with TRBD1. The CDR3 covers 13 residues. V gave up 7 bases and J gave up 3 bases; unmatched junction bases: 6. The germline CDR1 and CDR2 sequences are SQVTM and ANQGSEA.